One sample yielded the 2 T cell receptor beta chains listed below, sequenced in a study of T cell responses to AZD1222 COVID-19 vaccine. The assay was immunoSEQ multiplex PCR, and TCRdb's table has in-frame clones only and misses some. The sample includes around 270,000 clones, 94% of them seen just once. The material sequenced was peripheral blood, taken 28 days after the second AZD1222 dose. These receptors all come from an adult who received the AZD1222 COVID-19 vaccine.

The V call is TRBV2, the J call TRBJ1-2; D remains unclear. The CDR3 sequence is 12 residues long. V was clipped by 10 bases and J by 2 bases, with 11 bases between them. Germline CDR1 SNHLY, CDR2 FYNNEI. CDR3 coding DNA: TGTGCCACTGGGAGGGAAAACTATGGCTACACCTTC. It specifies CATGRENYGYTF.

The genes are TRBV7-2 and TRBJ1-5, with a tentative D call TRBD1 (6 bases). Trimming removed 3 bases from V and 5 bases from J, with 17 bases in between. Germline V gene data show CDR1 as SGHTA and CDR2 as FQGNSA. The CDR3 has 16 amino acids. In DNA form, the CDR3 reads TGTGCCAGCAGCTTCACTCCACAGGGTGCTTATCAGCCCCAGCATTTT. It specifies CASSFTPQGAYQPQHF.